This TCR beta chain emerged from a study of technical replicates of blood from a few donors. Some clones are missing from TCRdb's copy, which holds only in-frame ones; the method was immunoSEQ multiplex PCR. The table records 79,000 or so clones, about 92% of them present only once. V was trimmed by 0 bases and J by 6 bases, leaving 17 bases between them. The CDR3 has 16 residues. Germline CDR1 and CDR2: LNHDA and SQIVND (reference sequence). Sample: T cells isolated from PBMCs. This rearrangement joins TRBV19 to TRBJ1-2; D may be TRBD1 (6 bases). This TCR was recovered from a human donor in good health. The CDR3 loop is CASSIDLGRGHHGYTF. The CDR3 DNA is TGTGCCAGTAGTATAGATCTAGGCAGGGGCCATCATGGCTACACCTTC.